This is a list of T cell receptor beta chains from one sample in a study of blood T cell repertoires in COVID-19. The method was immunoSEQ multiplex PCR; TCRdb's version includes in-frame clones alone and lacks a portion of them. The sample holds roughly 70,000 clones, around nine tenths seen once. What was sequenced was peripheral blood. These receptors originate from an elderly man with COVID-19, enrolled during active disease. The CDR3 runs from the conserved cysteine through the conserved F or W. D genes are given only for firm matches. Clone size, where shown, is once, few, many, or a class for clones that have expanded.

cdr3_nt	cdr3_aa	j_call	v_call	d_call	clone_size
TGTGCCAGCAGCTTATCACCAGGGTCGGATCAGCCCCAGCATTTT	CASSLSPGSDQPQHF	TRBJ1-5	TRBV11-2	.	.
TGTGCCATCAGTGACGGACAGGGGGAGGGCTACACCTTC	CAISDGQGEGYTF	TRBJ1-2	TRBV10-3	TRBD1	.
TGTGCCAGCAGACCAGGACAGGGGACAAACACTGAAGCTTTCTTT	CASRPGQGTNTEAFF	TRBJ1-1	TRBV5-4	TRBD1	.
TGTGCCAGCGGTGGCACTAAGTACCAAGAGACCCAGTACTTC	CASGGTKYQETQYF	TRBJ2-5	TRBV7-9	.	.
TGCGCCAGCAGCCTGAACAGGGTTACAGATACGCAGTATTTT	CASSLNRVTDTQYF	TRBJ2-3	TRBV5-1	.	.
TGTGCCAGCTCACCTGGGCAGGGGAACGAGCAGTACTTC	CASSPGQGNEQYF	TRBJ2-7	TRBV18	.	.
TGCAGTGCTAGTGACAGGAGGAGCTCTGGAAACACCATATATTTT	CSASDRRSSGNTIYF	TRBJ1-3	TRBV20-1	.	.
TGTGCCAGCAGCCAGTCCGGGACAGGGGATGAGCAGTTCTTC	CASSQSGTGDEQFF	TRBJ2-1	TRBV7-8	TRBD1	.
TGTGCCAGCAGCCAAGGACAGGGGGCCAAAGCTTTCTTT	CASSQGQGAKAFF	TRBJ1-1	TRBV3-1/TRBV3-2	TRBD1	few
TGTGCCAGCAGTTACCAGGGGGCCGTCACTGAAGCTTTCTTT	CASSYQGAVTEAFF	TRBJ1-1	TRBV6-6	TRBD1	.
TGCGCCAGCAGCGCTAGCGGGGGGGCGGGTTACAATGAGCAGTTCTTC	CASSASGGAGYNEQFF	TRBJ2-1	TRBV5-1	TRBD2	.
TGCGCCAGCAGCCAAGAAGGCGGGAGGGGATTCTCCTATAATTCACCCCTCCACTTT	CASSQEGGRGFSYNSPLHF	TRBJ1-6	TRBV4-1	.	.
TGTGCCAGCACCTTTAGACTAGCGGGGGGGCTAGAGCAGTACTTC	CASTFRLAGGLEQYF	TRBJ2-7	TRBV6-5	TRBD2	.
TGTGCCAGCAGCTTATCGGGGAGGAACACCGGGGAGCTGTTTTTT	CASSLSGRNTGELFF	TRBJ2-2	TRBV7-2	.	.
TGTGCCAGCAGTTACCTCTTAGGACAGGGGGCCTACGAGCAGTACTTC	CASSYLLGQGAYEQYF	TRBJ2-7	TRBV6-2/TRBV6-3	TRBD1	.
TGTGCCAGCAGCTTACAGGGGGCTTCAAACTATGGCTACACCTTC	CASSLQGASNYGYTF	TRBJ1-2	TRBV6-5	TRBD1	.
TGTGCCAGTAGTCGGGACAGGGGATCCGAGCAGTACTTC	CASSRDRGSEQYF	TRBJ2-7	TRBV19	TRBD1	.
TGTGCCAGCAGAGGGGACAGGGGCAATTCACCCCTCCACTTT	CASRGDRGNSPLHF	TRBJ1-6	TRBV2	TRBD1	few
TGCGCCAGCAGCTTTGGGACAGGGTCCTCTGGAAACACCATATATTTT	CASSFGTGSSGNTIYF	TRBJ1-3	TRBV5-1	TRBD1	.
TGTGCCAGCAGCTTAATGGCGGGGGGGAAAAATGAGCAGTTCTTC	CASSLMAGGKNEQFF	TRBJ2-1	TRBV11-3	TRBD2	once
TGTGCCAGCAGCAAACGACAGGGGGTCTCCTACGAGCAGTACTTC	CASSKRQGVSYEQYF	TRBJ2-7	TRBV7-2	TRBD1	.
TGTGCCAGCAGCTCAGGGGAAACAGGAGCGTATAATTCACCCCTCCACTTT	CASSSGETGAYNSPLHF	TRBJ1-6	TRBV5-4	.	.
TGCGCCAGCAGTCTTAGCCCCGGGAGTACATACGAGCAGTACTTC	CASSLSPGSTYEQYF	TRBJ2-7	TRBV4-3	.	.
TGTGCCAGTAGTCTAGGGACTTCTACCCCAGATACGCAGTATTTT	CASSLGTSTPDTQYF	TRBJ2-3	TRBV19	.	.
TGTGCCAGCAAGAGGGAGGGAACACCTAGCAATCAGCCCCAGCATTTT	CASKREGTPSNQPQHF	TRBJ1-5	TRBV27	.	.
TGCGCCAGCAGCTTGGGGTATGGGGGCTTGGAGACCCAGTACTTC	CASSLGYGGLETQYF	TRBJ2-5	TRBV5-1	.	.
TGTGCCAGTAGTATAGCCCGGGACAGGGGGTTTCTAGCCAAAAACATTCAGTACTTC	CASSIARDRGFLAKNIQYF	TRBJ2-4	TRBV19	TRBD1	.
TGTGCCAGCAGCCCCAACGGGGGGGCTCAGCCCCAGCATTTT	CASSPNGGAQPQHF	TRBJ1-5	TRBV27	.	.
TGTGCCAGCAGTGAAGTACAGGGGTCCGCGGGCTACACCTTC	CASSEVQGSAGYTF	TRBJ1-2	TRBV6-1	TRBD1	.
TGTGCCAGCAGCTTGGGGCAGGTAGGGAGCTCCTATAATTCACCCCTCCACTTT	CASSLGQVGSSYNSPLHF	TRBJ1-6	TRBV5-6	.	.
TGCGCCAGCAGCTTGGTGTCAGGCTCCTACAATGAGCAGTTCTTC	CASSLVSGSYNEQFF	TRBJ2-1	TRBV5-1	.	.
TGTGCCAGCAGTCTCCAGGGTAGGCCCCAGCATTTT	CASSLQGRPQHF	TRBJ1-5	TRBV6-2/TRBV6-3	.	few
TGTGCCAGCTCAGGGTTTTATGGCTACACCTTC	CASSGFYGYTF	TRBJ1-2	TRBV28	.	once
TGTGCCAGCAGCTCCGCCGGGACACGAGGCGGAAAACTGTTTTTT	CASSSAGTRGGKLFF	TRBJ1-4	TRBV7-2	.	.
TGTGCCAGCGGGCTGATAGGCACCGGGGAGCTGTTTTTT	CASGLIGTGELFF	TRBJ2-2	TRBV6-5	.	.
TGTGCCAGCAGCTCGGTCGTTTCTCCCTCAAATGAGCAGTTCTTC	CASSSVVSPSNEQFF	TRBJ2-1	TRBV7-2	.	.
TGTGCCAGCACCCTCAGGGGGACAGGGGGTAATGAGCAGTTCTTC	CASTLRGTGGNEQFF	TRBJ2-1	TRBV6-5	TRBD1	.
TGTGCCAGTAGCCCCGGAGGTAGCGGGGGTTCCTACGAGCAGTACTTC	CASSPGGSGGSYEQYF	TRBJ2-7	TRBV19	TRBD2	.
TGTGCTAGTGGCCCGAAGCGGGGGGGTTTTGATACGCAGTATTTT	CASGPKRGGFDTQYF	TRBJ2-3	TRBV12-5	TRBD2	.
TGTGCCAGCGGTCCCGCAGCTAACTATGGCTACACCTTC	CASGPAANYGYTF	TRBJ1-2	TRBV9	.	few
TGTGCCAGCAGGGGAACGCCGGGGGCACCCCTCCACTTT	CASRGTPGAPLHF	TRBJ1-6	TRBV12-3/TRBV12-4	.	.
TGCGCCAGCAGCTTCGCAGGGTCCGGGGAGCTGTTTTTT	CASSFAGSGELFF	TRBJ2-2	TRBV5-1	.	once
TGCGCCAGCAGCCCCGACAGGGACCAGCCCCAGCATTTT	CASSPDRDQPQHF	TRBJ1-5	TRBV5-1	TRBD1	.
TGCGCCAGCAGCAAGGACAGCCCTAATGAAAAACTGTTTTTT	CASSKDSPNEKLFF	TRBJ1-4	TRBV5-1	.	.
TGTGCCACCAGTGGAGGTACTAGCACAGATACGCAGTATTTT	CATSGGTSTDTQYF	TRBJ2-3	TRBV24-1	.	.
TGTGCCAGCAGCCCCCGGGGCCAGGGGCGTTCACCCCTCCACTTT	CASSPRGQGRSPLHF	TRBJ1-6	TRBV5-6	.	.
TGTGCCAGCAGCCCCGGGACAGGGAGTACCAACTATGGCTACACCTTC	CASSPGTGSTNYGYTF	TRBJ1-2	TRBV5-6	TRBD1	.
TGTGCCAGCAGCCCGCGGGACCTAGGACACAATGAGCAGTTCTTC	CASSPRDLGHNEQFF	TRBJ2-1	TRBV7-3	.	.
TGTGCCAGCAGCGTGGACGGTAGACAGGGGGACAATTCACCCCTCCACTTT	CASSVDGRQGDNSPLHF	TRBJ1-6	TRBV9	TRBD1	.
TGTGCCAGCAGCCAAGACAGGTATCCAGACTATGGCTACACCTTC	CASSQDRYPDYGYTF	TRBJ1-2	TRBV6-5	.	.
TGCAGCGTTTTGACAGGGGGGTTCTATGGCTACACCTTC	CSVLTGGFYGYTF	TRBJ1-2	TRBV29-1	TRBD1	.